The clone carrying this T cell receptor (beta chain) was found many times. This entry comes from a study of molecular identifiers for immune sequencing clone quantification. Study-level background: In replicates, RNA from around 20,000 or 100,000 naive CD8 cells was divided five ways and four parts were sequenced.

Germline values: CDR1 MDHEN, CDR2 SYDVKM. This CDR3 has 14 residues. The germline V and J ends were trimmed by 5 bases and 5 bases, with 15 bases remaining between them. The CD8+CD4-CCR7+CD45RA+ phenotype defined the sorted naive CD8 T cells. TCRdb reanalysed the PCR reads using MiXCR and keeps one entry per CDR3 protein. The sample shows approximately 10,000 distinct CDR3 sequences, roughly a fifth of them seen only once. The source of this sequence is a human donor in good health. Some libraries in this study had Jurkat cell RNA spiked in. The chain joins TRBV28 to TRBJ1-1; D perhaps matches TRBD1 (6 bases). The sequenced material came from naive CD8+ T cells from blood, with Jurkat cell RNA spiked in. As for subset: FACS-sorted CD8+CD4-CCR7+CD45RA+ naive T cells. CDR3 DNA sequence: TGTGCCAGCAGTCAGCAAGCACAGGGTACTGAAGCTTTCTTT. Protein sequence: CASSQQAQGTEAFF. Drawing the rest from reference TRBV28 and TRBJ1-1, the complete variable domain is DVKVTQSSRYLVKRTGEKVFLECVQDMDHENMFWYRQDPGLGLRLIYFSYDVKMKEKGDIPEGYSVSREKKERFSLILESASTNQTSMYLCASSQQAQGTEAFFGQGTRLTVV.